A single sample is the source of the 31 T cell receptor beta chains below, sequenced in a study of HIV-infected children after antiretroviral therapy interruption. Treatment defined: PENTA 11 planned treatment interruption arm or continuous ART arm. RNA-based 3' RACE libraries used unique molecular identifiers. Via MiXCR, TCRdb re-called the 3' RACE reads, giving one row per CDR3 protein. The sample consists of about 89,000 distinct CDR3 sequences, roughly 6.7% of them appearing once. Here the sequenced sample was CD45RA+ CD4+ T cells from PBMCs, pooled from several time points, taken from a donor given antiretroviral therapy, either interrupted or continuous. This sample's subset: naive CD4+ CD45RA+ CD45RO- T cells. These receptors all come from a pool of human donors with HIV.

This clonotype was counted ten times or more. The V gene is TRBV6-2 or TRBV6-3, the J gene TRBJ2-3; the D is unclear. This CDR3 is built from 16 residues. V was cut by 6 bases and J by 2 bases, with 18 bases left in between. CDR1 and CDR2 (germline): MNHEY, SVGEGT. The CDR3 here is CASRLDPMRSTDTQYF. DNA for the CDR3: TGTGCCAGCAGACTCGATCCTATGAGATCCACAGATACGCAGTATTTT.

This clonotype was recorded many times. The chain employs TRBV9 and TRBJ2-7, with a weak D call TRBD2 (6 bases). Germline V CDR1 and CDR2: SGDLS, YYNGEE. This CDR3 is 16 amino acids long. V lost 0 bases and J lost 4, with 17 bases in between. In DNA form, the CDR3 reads TGTGCCAGCAGCGTAGATATCGGGAGTGTCCCATACGAGCAGTACTTC. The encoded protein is CASSVDIGSVPYEQYF.

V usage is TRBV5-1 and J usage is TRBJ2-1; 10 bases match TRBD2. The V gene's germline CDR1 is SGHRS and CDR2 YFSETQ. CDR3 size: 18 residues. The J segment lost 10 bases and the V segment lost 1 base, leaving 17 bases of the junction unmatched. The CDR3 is CASSLRVAGGPRNSEQFF. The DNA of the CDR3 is TGCGCCAGCAGCTTGAGGGTAGCGGGGGGCCCACGAAATTCGGAGCAGTTCTTC.

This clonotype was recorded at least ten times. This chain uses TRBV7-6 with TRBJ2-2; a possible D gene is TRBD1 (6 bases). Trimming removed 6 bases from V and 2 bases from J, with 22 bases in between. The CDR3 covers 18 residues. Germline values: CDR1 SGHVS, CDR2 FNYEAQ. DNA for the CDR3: TGTGCCAGCAGGAAGCTAACAGGGAATTGGAAAAACACCGGGGAGCTGTTTTTT. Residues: CASRKLTGNWKNTGELFF.

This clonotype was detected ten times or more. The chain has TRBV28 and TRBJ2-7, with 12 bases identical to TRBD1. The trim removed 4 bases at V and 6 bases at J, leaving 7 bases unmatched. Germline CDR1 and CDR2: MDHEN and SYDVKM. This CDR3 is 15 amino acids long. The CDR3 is CASSSQGTGGFEQYF. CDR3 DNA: TGTGCCAGCAGTTCCCAAGGGACAGGGGGCTTCGAGCAGTACTTC.

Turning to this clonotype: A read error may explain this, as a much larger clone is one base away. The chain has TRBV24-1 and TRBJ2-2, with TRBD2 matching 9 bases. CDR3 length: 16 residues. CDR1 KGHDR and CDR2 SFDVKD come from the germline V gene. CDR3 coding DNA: TGTACCACCAGTGATCATAGCGGGAGCGACACCGGGGAGCTGTTTTTT. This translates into CTTSDHSGSDTGELFF.

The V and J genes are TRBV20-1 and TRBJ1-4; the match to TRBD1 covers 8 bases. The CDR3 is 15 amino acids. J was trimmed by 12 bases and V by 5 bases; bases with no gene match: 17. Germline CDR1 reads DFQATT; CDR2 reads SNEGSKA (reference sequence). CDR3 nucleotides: TGCAGTGCTTCTAACGGACAGGGTCGGGGGTGGGAACTGTTTTTT. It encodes CSASNGQGRGWELFF.

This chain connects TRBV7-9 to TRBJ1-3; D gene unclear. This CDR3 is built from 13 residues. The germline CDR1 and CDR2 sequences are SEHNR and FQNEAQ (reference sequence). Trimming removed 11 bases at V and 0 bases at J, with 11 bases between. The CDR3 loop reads CAWAHSSGNTIYF. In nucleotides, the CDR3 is TGTGCCTGGGCACATAGCTCTGGAAACACCATATATTTT. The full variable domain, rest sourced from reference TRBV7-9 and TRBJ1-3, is DTGVSQNPRHKITKRGQNVTFRCDPISEHNRLYWYRQTLGQGPEFLTYFQNEAQLEKSRLLSDRFSAERPKGSFSTLEIQRTEQGDSAMYLCAWAHSSGNTIYFGEGSWLTVV.

As DNA, the CDR3 is TGTGCCACGACTTCTTCGTGGGGGAGAGGCACCGGGGAGCTGTTTTTT. Amino acid sequence: CATTSSWGRGTGELFF. V gene TRBV6-1 combines with J gene TRBJ2-2; D is possibly TRBD1 or TRBD2 (5 bases each). Germline CDR1 is MNHNS and CDR2 is SASEGT. V lost 10 bases, J lost 4 bases, and 22 bases lay in between. The CDR3 loop spans 16 amino acids.

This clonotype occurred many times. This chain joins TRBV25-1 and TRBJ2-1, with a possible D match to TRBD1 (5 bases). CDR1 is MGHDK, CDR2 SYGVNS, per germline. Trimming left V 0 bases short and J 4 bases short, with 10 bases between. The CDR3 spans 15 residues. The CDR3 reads CASSEYLGAYNEQFF. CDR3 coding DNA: TGTGCCAGCAGTGAATATTTAGGGGCGTACAATGAGCAGTTCTTC.

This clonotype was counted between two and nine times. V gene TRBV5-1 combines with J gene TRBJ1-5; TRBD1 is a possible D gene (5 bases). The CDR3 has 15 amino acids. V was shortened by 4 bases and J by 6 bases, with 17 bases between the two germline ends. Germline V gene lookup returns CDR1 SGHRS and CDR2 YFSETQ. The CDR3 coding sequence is TGCGCCAGCAGCCTGTTGGGGGGTTCGGGTCAGCCCCAGCATTTT. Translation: CASSLLGGSGQPQHF.

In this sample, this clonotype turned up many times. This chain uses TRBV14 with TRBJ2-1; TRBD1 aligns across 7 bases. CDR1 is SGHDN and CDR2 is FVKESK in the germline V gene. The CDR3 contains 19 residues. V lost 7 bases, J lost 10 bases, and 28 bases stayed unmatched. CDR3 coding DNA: TGTGCCAGCAACCCTCTAGAGGGGGCAGGGGATACAGGGAGCGACGAGCAGTTCTTC. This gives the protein CASNPLEGAGDTGSDEQFF. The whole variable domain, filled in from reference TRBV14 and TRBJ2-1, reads EAGVTQFPSHSVIEKGQTVTLRCDPISGHDNLYWYRRVMGKEIKFLLHFVKESKQDESGMPNNRFLAERTGGTYSTLKVQPAELEDSGVYFCASNPLEGAGDTGSDEQFFGPGTRLTVL.

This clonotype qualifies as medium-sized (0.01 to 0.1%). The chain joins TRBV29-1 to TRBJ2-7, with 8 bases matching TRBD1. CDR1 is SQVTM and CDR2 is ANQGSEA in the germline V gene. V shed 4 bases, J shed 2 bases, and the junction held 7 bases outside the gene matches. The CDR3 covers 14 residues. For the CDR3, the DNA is TGCAGCGTTGGTGGCAGGGGGCGGACCTACGAGCAGTACTTC. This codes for CSVGGRGRTYEQYF.

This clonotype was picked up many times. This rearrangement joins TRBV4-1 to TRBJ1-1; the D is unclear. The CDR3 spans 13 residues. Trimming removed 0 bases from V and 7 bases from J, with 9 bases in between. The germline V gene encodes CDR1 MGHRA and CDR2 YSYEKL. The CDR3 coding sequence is TGCGCCAGCAGCCAAGACCGGGTGGGTGAAGCTTTCTTT. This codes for CASSQDRVGEAFF.

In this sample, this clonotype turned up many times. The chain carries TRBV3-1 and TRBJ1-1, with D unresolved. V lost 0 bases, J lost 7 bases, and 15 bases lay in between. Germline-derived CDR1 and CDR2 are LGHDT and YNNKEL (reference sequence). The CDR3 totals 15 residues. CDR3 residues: CASSQEGRPLVEAFF. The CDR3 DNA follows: TGTGCCAGCAGCCAAGAGGGTCGGCCCCTCGTTGAAGCTTTCTTT.

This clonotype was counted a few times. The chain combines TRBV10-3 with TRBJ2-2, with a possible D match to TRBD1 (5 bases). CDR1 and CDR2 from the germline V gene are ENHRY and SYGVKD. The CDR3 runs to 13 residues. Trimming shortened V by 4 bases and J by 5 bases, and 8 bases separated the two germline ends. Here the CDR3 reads CAISGRATGELFF. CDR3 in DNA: TGTGCCATCAGTGGCAGGGCGACCGGGGAGCTGTTTTTT.

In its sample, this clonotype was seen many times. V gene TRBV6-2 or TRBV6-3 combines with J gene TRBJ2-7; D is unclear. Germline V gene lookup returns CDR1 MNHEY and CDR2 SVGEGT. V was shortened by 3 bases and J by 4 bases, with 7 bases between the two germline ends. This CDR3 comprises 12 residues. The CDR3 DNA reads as TGTGCCAGCAGTTATAGTAAATACGAGCAGTACTTC. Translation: CASSYSKYEQYF.

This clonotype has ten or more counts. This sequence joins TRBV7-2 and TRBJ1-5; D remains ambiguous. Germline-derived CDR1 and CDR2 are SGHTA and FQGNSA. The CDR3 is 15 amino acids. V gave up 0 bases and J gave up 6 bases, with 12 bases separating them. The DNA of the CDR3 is TGTGCCAGCAGCTTAGCGGGGTTAAGGAGTCAGCCCCAGCATTTT. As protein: CASSLAGLRSQPQHF.

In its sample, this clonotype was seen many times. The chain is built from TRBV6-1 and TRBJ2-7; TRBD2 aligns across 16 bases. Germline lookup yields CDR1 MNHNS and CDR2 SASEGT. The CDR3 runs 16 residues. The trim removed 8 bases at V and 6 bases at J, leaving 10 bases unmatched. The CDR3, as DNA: TGTGCCAGCCGATTCCCGGGACTAGCGGGAGGGGGCGAGCAGTACTTC. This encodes CASRFPGLAGGGEQYF.

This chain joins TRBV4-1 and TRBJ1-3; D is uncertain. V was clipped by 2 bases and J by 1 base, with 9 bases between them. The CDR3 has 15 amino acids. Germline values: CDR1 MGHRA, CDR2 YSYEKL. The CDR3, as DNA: TGCGCCAGCAGCCAAAATCCAGCGTCTGGAAACACCATATATTTT. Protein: CASSQNPASGNTIYF.

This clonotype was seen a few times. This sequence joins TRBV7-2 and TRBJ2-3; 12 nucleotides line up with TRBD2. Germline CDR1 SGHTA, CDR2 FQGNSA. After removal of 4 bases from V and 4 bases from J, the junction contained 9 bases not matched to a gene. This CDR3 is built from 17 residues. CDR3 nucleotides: TGTGCCAGCAGCTACCTAGCGGGGGGGTCCCCGGCAGATACGCAGTATTTT. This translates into CASSYLAGGSPADTQYF.

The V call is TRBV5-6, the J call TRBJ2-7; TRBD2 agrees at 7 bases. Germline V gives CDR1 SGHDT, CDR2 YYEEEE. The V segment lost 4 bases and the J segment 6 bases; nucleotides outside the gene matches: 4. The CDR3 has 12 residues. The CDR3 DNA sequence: TGTGCCAGCAGCCTGGGAGGGCCCGAGCAGTACTTC. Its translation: CASSLGGPEQYF.

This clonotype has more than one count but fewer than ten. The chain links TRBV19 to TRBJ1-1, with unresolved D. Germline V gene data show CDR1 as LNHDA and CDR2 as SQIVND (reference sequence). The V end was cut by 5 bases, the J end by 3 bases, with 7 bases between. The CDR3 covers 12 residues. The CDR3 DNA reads TGTGCCAGTAGTCCCGGGGACACTGAAGCTTTCTTT. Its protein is CASSPGDTEAFF.

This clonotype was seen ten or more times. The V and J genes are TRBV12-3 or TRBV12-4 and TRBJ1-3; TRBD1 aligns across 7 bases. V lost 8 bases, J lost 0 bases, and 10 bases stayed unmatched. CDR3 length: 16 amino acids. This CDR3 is CASGQSGGTSGNTIYF. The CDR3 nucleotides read TGTGCCAGCGGTCAATCAGGGGGAACCTCTGGAAACACCATATATTTT.

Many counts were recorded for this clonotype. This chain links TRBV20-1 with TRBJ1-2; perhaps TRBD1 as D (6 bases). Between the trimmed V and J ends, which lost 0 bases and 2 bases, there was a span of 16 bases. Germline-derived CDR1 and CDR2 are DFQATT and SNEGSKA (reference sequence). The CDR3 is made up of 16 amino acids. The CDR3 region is CSARDPTGRRNYGYTF. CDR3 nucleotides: TGCAGTGCTAGAGACCCGACAGGTCGTAGGAACTATGGCTACACCTTC.

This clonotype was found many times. The CDR3 protein is CASSSDRGRGTEAFF. CDR3 coding DNA: TGTGCCAGCAGCAGTGACAGGGGAAGGGGGACTGAAGCTTTCTTT. The chain recombines TRBV5-6 with TRBJ1-1; TRBD1 matches 8 bases. The CDR3 covers 15 residues. Unmatched junction bases numbered 10, after V lost 4 bases and J lost 5 bases. Per germline, CDR1 SGHDT and CDR2 YYEEEE. The full variable domain, its missing parts supplied by reference TRBV5-6 and TRBJ1-1, is DAGVTQSPTHLIKTRGQQVTLRCSPKSGHDTVSWYQQALGQGPQFIFQYYEEEERQRGNFPDRFSGHQFPNYSSELNVNALLLGDSALYLCASSSDRGRGTEAFFGQGTRLTVV.

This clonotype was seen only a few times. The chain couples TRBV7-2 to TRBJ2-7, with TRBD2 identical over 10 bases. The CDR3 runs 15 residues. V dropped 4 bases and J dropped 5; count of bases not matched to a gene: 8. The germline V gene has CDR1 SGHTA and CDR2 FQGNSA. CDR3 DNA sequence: TGTGCCAGCAGCTCCCGAGCGGGGGGGCCGGACGAGCAGTACTTC. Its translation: CASSSRAGGPDEQYF.

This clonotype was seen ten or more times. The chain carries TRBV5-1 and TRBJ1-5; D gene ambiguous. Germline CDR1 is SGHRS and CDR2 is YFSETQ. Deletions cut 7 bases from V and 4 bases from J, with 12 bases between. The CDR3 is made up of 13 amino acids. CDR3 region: CASEEGSNQPQHF. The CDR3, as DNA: TGCGCCAGCGAAGAAGGGAGTAATCAGCCCCAGCATTTT.

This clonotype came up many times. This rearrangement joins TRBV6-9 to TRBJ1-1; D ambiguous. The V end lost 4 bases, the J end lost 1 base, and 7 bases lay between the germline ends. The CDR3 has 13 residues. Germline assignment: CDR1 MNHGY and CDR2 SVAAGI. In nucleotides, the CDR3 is TGTGCCAGCAGTTGGTTTCCGAACACTGAAGCTTTCTTT. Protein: CASSWFPNTEAFF.

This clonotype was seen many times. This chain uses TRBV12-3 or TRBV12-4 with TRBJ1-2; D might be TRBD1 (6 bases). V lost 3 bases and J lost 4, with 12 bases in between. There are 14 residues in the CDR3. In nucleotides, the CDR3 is TGTGCCAGCAGTTTGGGCAGGGGTAGCTATGGCTACACCTTC. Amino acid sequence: CASSLGRGSYGYTF.

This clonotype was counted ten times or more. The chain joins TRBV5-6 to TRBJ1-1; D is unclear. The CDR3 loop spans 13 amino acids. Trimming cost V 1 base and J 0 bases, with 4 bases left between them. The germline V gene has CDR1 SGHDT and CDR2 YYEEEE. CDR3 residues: CASSLQMNTEAFF. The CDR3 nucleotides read TGTGCCAGCAGCTTGCAGATGAACACTGAAGCTTTCTTT.